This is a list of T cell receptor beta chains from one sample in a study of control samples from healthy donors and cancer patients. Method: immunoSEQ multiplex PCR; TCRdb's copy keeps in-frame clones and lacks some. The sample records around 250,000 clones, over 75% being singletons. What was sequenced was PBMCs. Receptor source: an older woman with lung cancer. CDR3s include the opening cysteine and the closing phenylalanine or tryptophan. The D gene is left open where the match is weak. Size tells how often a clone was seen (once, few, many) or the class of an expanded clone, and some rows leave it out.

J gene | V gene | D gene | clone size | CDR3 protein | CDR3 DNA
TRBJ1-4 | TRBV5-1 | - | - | CASSLGGEKLFF | TGCGCCAGCAGCTTGGGAGGTGAAAAACTGTTTTTT
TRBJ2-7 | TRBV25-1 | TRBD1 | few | CASSEFMGTGGSYEQYF | TGTGCCAGCAGTGAATTTATGGGGACAGGGGGCTCCTACGAGCAGTACTTC
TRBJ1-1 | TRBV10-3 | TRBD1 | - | CAISELGTGKRYTEAFF | TGTGCCATCAGTGAGCTGGGGACAGGAAAAAGGTACACTGAAGCTTTCTTT
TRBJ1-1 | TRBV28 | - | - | CASSFHGRGWTEAFF | TGTGCCAGCAGTTTCCACGGACGGGGCTGGACTGAAGCTTTCTTT
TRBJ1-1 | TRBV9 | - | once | CASSLRAAATEAFF | TGTGCCAGCAGCCTCCGGGCTGCCGCCACTGAAGCTTTCTTT
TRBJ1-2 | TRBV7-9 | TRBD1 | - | CASSETGGLGYGYTF | TGTGCCAGCAGCGAAACAGGGGGTCTTGGCTATGGCTACACCTTC
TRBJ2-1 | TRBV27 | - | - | CASSPMGRGSYNEQFF | TGTGCCAGCAGTCCCATGGGGCGGGGCTCCTACAATGAGCAGTTCTTC
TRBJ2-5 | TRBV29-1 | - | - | CSWGGGGGETQYF | TGCAGCTGGGGGGGAGGGGGGGGAGAGACCCAGTACTTC
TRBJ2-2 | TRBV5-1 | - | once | CASSLIGPNTGELFF | TGCGCCAGCAGCTTGATAGGGCCGAACACCGGGGAGCTGTTTTTT
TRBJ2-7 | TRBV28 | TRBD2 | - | CASRILAGGPDEQYF | TGTGCCAGCAGGATACTAGCGGGAGGGCCGGACGAGCAGTACTTC
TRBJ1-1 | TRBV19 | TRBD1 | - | CASSTEGATEAFF | TGTGCCAGTAGTACGGAGGGGGCCACTGAAGCTTTCTTT
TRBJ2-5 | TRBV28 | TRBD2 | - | CASSLRRGGLARQETQYF | TGTGCCAGCAGTTTAAGGCGGGGGGGCCTCGCACGGCAAGAGACCCAGTACTTC
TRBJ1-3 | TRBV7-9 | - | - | CASSLGAGSGNTIYF | TGTGCCAGCAGCTTAGGTGCGGGCTCTGGAAACACCATATATTTT
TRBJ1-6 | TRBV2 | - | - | CASQDTVGSSPLHF | TGTGCCAGCCAAGATACAGTCGGGTCCTCACCCCTCCACTTT
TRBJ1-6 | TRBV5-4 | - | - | CASSLGGPLSSYNSPLHF | TGTGCCAGCAGCCTGGGGGGACCCCTGAGCTCCTATAATTCACCCCTCCACTTT
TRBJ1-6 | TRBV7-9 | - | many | CASSPKDGSSNSPLHF | TGTGCCAGCAGCCCAAAGGACGGAAGTTCTAATTCACCCCTCCACTTT
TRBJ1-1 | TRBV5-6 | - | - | CASSLFSWGNPGTEAFF | TGTGCCAGCAGCTTGTTTTCTTGGGGAAACCCGGGCACTGAAGCTTTCTTT
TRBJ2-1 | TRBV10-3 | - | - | CAMSGIGAAAATNEQFF | TGTGCCATGTCAGGGATCGGCGCCGCGGCCGCAACCAATGAGCAGTTCTTC
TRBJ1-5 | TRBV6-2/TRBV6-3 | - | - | CASSLERYSNQPQHF | TGTGCCAGCAGTCTCGAGAGATATAGCAATCAGCCCCAGCATTTT
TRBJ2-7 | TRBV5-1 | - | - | CASSRSSIGSYEQYF | TGCGCCAGCAGCCGAAGCTCGATTGGCTCCTACGAGCAGTACTTC